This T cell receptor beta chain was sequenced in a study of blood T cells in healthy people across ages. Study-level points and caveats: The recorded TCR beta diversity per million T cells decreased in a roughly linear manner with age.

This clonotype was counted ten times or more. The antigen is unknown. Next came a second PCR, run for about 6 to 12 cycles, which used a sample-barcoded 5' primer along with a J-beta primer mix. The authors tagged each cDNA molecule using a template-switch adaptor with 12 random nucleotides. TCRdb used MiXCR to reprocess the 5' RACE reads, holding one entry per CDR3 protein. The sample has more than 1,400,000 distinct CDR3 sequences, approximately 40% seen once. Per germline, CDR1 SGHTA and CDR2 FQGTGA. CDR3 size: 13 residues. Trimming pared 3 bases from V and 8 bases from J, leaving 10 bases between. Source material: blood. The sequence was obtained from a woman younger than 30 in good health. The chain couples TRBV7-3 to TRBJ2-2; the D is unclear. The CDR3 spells CASSFFSGGELFF. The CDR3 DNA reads TGTGCCAGCAGCTTCTTCTCCGGGGGGGAGCTGTTTTTT.